The rows below give T cell receptor beta chains drawn from one sample of a study of T-cell reconstitution after alpha-beta-depleted transplantation in children. TCRdb independently ran MiXCR on the PCR reads; one entry per CDR3 protein. The table lists more than 450,000 distinct CDR3 sequences, around 18% of them singletons. Here the sequenced sample was PBMCs from the stem cell graft donor, taken from the stem cell graft. These receptors originate from a human donor who donated a stem cell graft to a child with acute lymphoblastic leukemia. CDR3s include the opening cysteine and the closing phenylalanine or tryptophan. Fields, in order: J gene, clone size, D gene, V gene, CDR3 DNA, CDR3 protein. D genes are given only for firm matches. The listing skips clone size in some rows; elsewhere it reads once, few, many or a size class.

>TRBJ1-1|NA|NA|TRBV7-9
TGTGCCAGCAGCTTCGGGAAGAGCTCATTGAACACTGAAGCTTTCTTT
CASSFGKSSLNTEAFF
>TRBJ2-7|once|NA|TRBV11-2
TGTGCCAGCAGCTTTATCGCCGGGCAGGTCGGCGAGCAGTACTTC
CASSFIAGQVGEQYF
>TRBJ2-3|few|NA|TRBV7-9
TGTGCCAGCAGTCGCCTACAGAGCACAGATACGCAGTATTTT
CASSRLQSTDTQYF
>TRBJ1-5|few|NA|TRBV15
TGTGCCACCAGCAGTGCCGTTTCGCAGCCCCAGCATTTT
CATSSAVSQPQHF
>TRBJ2-4|NA|TRBD1|TRBV5-1
TGCGCCAGCAGCTTGGGGACAGGGGACTGGTACATTCAGTACTTC
CASSLGTGDWYIQYF
>TRBJ1-3|many|TRBD1|TRBV7-9
TGTGCCAGCAGCTTGGGACAGCGTATCTCTGGAAACACCATATATTTT
CASSLGQRISGNTIYF
>TRBJ1-5|many|NA|TRBV6-1
TGTGCCAGCAGCCTGCAGGGATACCAGCCCCAGCATTTT
CASSLQGYQPQHF
>TRBJ1-1|few|NA|TRBV19
TGTGCCAGTAGTATAATGTCCGGGGTGAACACTGAAGCTTTCTTT
CASSIMSGVNTEAFF
>TRBJ1-1|NA|NA|TRBV5-1
TGCGCCAGCAGCTTGGCGCAGGGATCGGGCACTGAAGCTTTCTTT
CASSLAQGSGTEAFF
>TRBJ2-7|NA|NA|TRBV20-1
TGCAGTGCTAGAGATGGGGGGACAAATAATCGGGCCCACGAGCAGTACTTC
CSARDGGTNNRAHEQYF
>TRBJ2-7|few|NA|TRBV5-6
TGTGCCAGCAGCTTGGAAGAGGTTCCGGGACTTATCTACGAGCAGTACTTC
CASSLEEVPGLIYEQYF
>TRBJ2-7|NA|NA|TRBV12-3/TRBV12-4
TGTGCCAGCAGCACCAGGACCAGCGCCTACGAGCAGTACTTC
CASSTRTSAYEQYF
>TRBJ2-2|NA|NA|TRBV12-3/TRBV12-4
TGTGCCAGCGACATACAGGGATACGACACCGGGGAGCTGTTTTTT
CASDIQGYDTGELFF